This T cell receptor beta chain was obtained from a study of tumor-infiltrating lymphocytes in primary liver carcinoma (dated by TCRdb to about 2017). With regard to the full study: Hepatocellular carcinoma (four) or combined HCC and intrahepatic cholangiocarcinoma (one) was present in the five patients, who were three men and two women aged 30 to 69 years. A total of approximately 35 specimens from 5 patients underwent TCRbeta repertoire sequencing, comprising approximately 25 tumor regions, 5 adjacent noncancerous liver tissues and 5 peripheral blood samples. Agilent mRNA microarray profiling was performed on the approximately 25 tumor region samples to relate TCRbeta repertoire diversity to the local molecular phenotype. The five patients had tumors of stage T1-T3 N0M0, with maximum diameters ranging from about 4.2 to 10 cm. High reproducibility was observed for the technical replicate repertoires, with mean shared-clone rates approximately 0.9 and correlation coefficients above 0.95. Across five regions of each liver tumor, along with adjacent normal tissue and blood, the study brought together TCRbeta repertoire sequencing, expression microarrays and whole-exome sequencing. Roughly 3.65 to 7.5 million productive TCRbeta reads were obtained per sample, and no significant difference in read depth was found between tissue types.

V loses 6 bases at its end and J loses 5 bases; junction bases beyond the gene matches: 8. According to the germline V gene, CDR1 reads SNHLY and CDR2 reads FYNNEI. CDR3 length: 14 amino acids, cysteine to phenylalanine. The entry retains the CDR3 DNA only, 42 bases that are in frame from base 1. Using a constant-region primer and ProtoScript II reverse transcriptase, TCRbeta-specific cDNA was reverse-transcribed from about 540 ng total RNA. Three nested multiplex PCR rounds, following a slightly modified ARM-PCR procedure, were used to build the TCRbeta libraries. Each of the first two PCR rounds ran for roughly 9 cycles using multiplex TRBV1-TRBV30 forward primers together with a Cbeta reverse primer. Sample barcodes and Illumina adapters were added in a final 25-cycle PCR with Deep VentR polymerase. Before sequencing, amplicons between 200 and 500 bp were purified from gel using a QIAquick gel extraction kit. TCRbeta amplicons were sequenced on an Illumina HiSeq 2500 with 250-bp paired-end reads. The source study handled its data this way. To recover full CDR3 sequences, reads were quality-trimmed using Trimmomatic v0.33 and paired reads were then merged using FLASH v1.2.11. MiGEC v1.2.1b assigned V, D and J germline segments to the rearranged TCRbeta sequences. Clonotype statistics and Shannon-Wiener diversity indices were calculated with VDJtools v1.0.0. Except for diversity analysis, only each sample's 250 most abundant clonotypes were used in subsequent analyses to reduce sampling bias. TCRdb cleaned the public reads at Q25 with fastp, built clones with MiXCR and kept in-frame beta chains. CDR3 protein sequences are deduplicated, and each keeps its most common genes and DNA. The authors' filters were not applied to this entry. The sample profile shows around 70,000 distinct CDR3 sequences; roughly three quarters of them were found once. Clones ranked in the top ten supply 25% to 35% of the sample.

For this clonotype: Its antigen is not yet known. It has no much larger one-base neighbor in the sample; base qualities were not kept.

The research as a whole found: Consistent with antigen-driven expansion, pairs of tumor regions showed higher repertoire overlap (mean about 36%) than either tumor-adjacent pairs (approximately 17%) or tumor-blood pairs (about 14%). With just 4 or 5 patients in the study, the authors point out that the findings should be validated in a larger study. The top 250 clones made up a significantly larger repertoire fraction in tumors than in blood (p = 0.039). Comparison of CD4+ and CD8+ T cell repertoires was precluded by the use of bulk unsorted samples. Only about 7-24% of top clones were present in all five regions of a tumor, suggesting spatial heterogeneity of tumor-infiltrating T cells. Only the TCR beta chain was sequenced, so true repertoire diversity is likely underestimated because unpaired alpha chains were not captured.

Total RNA and DNA were co-extracted without cell sorting from approximately 20-30 mg of bulk tissue using the AllPrep DNA/RNA mini kit. About five patients with histopathologically diagnosed primary liver carcinoma underwent surgical resection in China between November 2015 and March 2016. At the time of sampling, the patients were treatment-naive and had chronic HBV infection. Five spatially separated regions were sampled from each tumor: the superior, inferior, left-lateral and right-lateral poles, plus the tumor centre. Histological examination found more than 75% viable tumor cells in every tumor sample. Fresh tumor and adjacent tissue pieces were bisected; one half was stored in RNAlater at -80°C, the other sent for histology.

Input material: liver tumor tissue from sampling region 4. The cell subset or site label on this specimen signifies: tumor region T4, right-lateral pole. The V gene is TRBV2 and the J gene is TRBJ2-5; TRBD1 aligns with 8 central bases. The receptor's source is a man aged 35 to 55 with primary liver carcinoma and hepatitis B virus infection. The sequence in DNA is TGTGCCAGCAGAGGACAGGGTCAGTGGGAGACCCAGTACTTC. This sequence encodes CASRGQGQWETQYF.